What follows are 13 T cell receptor beta chains derived from one specimen sequenced in a study of T cell responses to AZD1222 COVID-19 vaccine. The table came from immunoSEQ multiplex PCR; TCRdb's copy has only in-frame clones and leaves some out. The sample yields around 70,000 clones, about 85% seen once. This sample comprised peripheral blood, obtained 28 days after the second AZD1222 dose. The receptor source for this set is an adult who received the AZD1222 COVID-19 vaccine.

This chain uses TRBV21-1 with TRBJ2-7; the table calls TRBD2, which could not be checked here. TRBV21-1 is annotated as a pseudogene. This CDR3 contains 14 residues. The CDR3: CASSRGRDSHEQYF. The CDR3 DNA sequence: TGTGCCAGCAGCCGAGGGCGGGATTCCCACGAGCAGTACTTC.

Note on this clone: The sample has other DNA sequences that encode this CDR3 too. The chain couples TRBV2 to TRBJ1-2; 8 bases line up with TRBD1. Germline V CDR1 and CDR2: SNHLY, FYNNEI. V lost 6 bases to trimming and J lost 2 bases; unmatched junction nucleotides: 5. The CDR3 sequence is 14 residues long. The CDR3 loop is CASSGGQGNYGYTF. As DNA, the CDR3 is TGTGCCAGCAGCGGAGGACAGGGAAACTATGGCTACACCTTC.

The chain uses TRBV13 and TRBJ2-1; D gene unclear. V was clipped by 3 bases and J by 9 bases, with 9 bases between them. The length of the CDR3 is 12 residues. Germline V gene sequence: CDR1 PRHDT, CDR2 FYEKMQ (reference sequence). CDR3 DNA: TGTGCCAGCAGCTTGCTAGGCGGTGAGCAGTTCTTC. Amino acids: CASSLLGGEQFF.

There are a few counts of this clone. The chain carries TRBV7-2 and TRBJ2-7; 11 positions match TRBD2. CDR1 is SGHTA and CDR2 is FQGNSA in the germline V gene. V dropped 5 bases and J dropped 0; count of bases not matched to a gene: 6. The CDR3 has 16 amino acids. CDR3 bases: TGTGCCAGCAGCCCCTATAGCGGGAGGGCCTCCTACGAGCAGTACTTC. This sequence encodes CASSPYSGRASYEQYF.

The CDR3 DNA sequence: TGTGCCAGCCAGGGGATAGACACTGAAGCTTTCTTT. Its protein is CASQGIDTEAFF. This chain joins TRBV6-5 and TRBJ1-1; D is possibly TRBD1 (6 bases). Germline values: CDR1 MNHEY, CDR2 SVGAGI. The CDR3 is 12 residues long. V shed 8 bases and J shed 3 bases, with 10 bases lying between them.

The chain links TRBV29-1 to TRBJ2-7; 12 nucleotides line up with TRBD2. The V gene end was trimmed by 3 bases and the J gene end by 0 bases; junction bases not matched to a gene: 9. Germline V gene lookup returns CDR1 SQVTM and CDR2 ANQGSEA. The length of the CDR3 is 17 residues. CDR3 DNA: TGCAGCGTTGAGGCAAAGACTAGCGGGGGAAGCTCCTACGAGCAGTACTTC. The encoded protein is CSVEAKTSGGSSYEQYF.

The chain carries TRBV9 and TRBJ2-1; 9 positions match TRBD2. The CDR3 has 15 amino acids. The trim removed 0 bases at V and 8 bases at J, leaving 6 bases unmatched. CDR1 is SGDLS and CDR2 is YYNGEE in the germline V gene. CDR3 protein: CASSVGSGSRDEQFF. DNA of the CDR3: TGTGCCAGCAGCGTAGGTAGCGGGAGTCGGGATGAGCAGTTCTTC.

This sequence joins TRBV19 and TRBJ1-2; perhaps TRBD1 as D (5 bases). V gave up 2 bases and J gave up 4 bases, with 14 bases separating them. The CDR3 has 15 amino acids. The germline gives CDR1 LNHDA, CDR2 SQIVND (reference sequence). CDR3 loop: CASSISGRKGYGYTF. Here the CDR3 DNA reads TGTGCCAGTAGTATATCGGGACGGAAGGGCTATGGCTACACCTTC.

The chain combines TRBV5-1 with TRBJ2-7; 11 nucleotides line up with TRBD2. Germline V gene sequence: CDR1 SGHRS, CDR2 YFSETQ. This CDR3 comprises 13 residues. V gave up 6 bases and J gave up 5 bases; unmatched junction bases: 4. The CDR3 spells CASKLAGVDEQYF. CDR3 in DNA: TGCGCCAGCAAACTAGCGGGAGTAGACGAGCAGTACTTC. Looking up the rest from reference TRBV5-1 and TRBJ2-7 gives the full variable domain: KAGVTQTPRYLIKTRGQQVTLSCSPISGHRSVSWYQQTPGQGLQFLFEYFSETQRNKGNFPGRFSGRQFSNSRSEMNVSTLELGDSALYLCASKLAGVDEQYFGPGTRLTVT.

V is TRBV11-1 and J is TRBJ2-1, with D maybe TRBD1 (7 bases). The length of the CDR3 is 16 residues. Germline CDR1 is SGHAT and CDR2 is FQDESV (reference sequence). The ends were cut back, 5 bases at V and 4 bases at J, with 18 bases in the middle. The CDR3 spells CASSDPGGGLYNEQFF. CDR3 DNA sequence: TGTGCCAGCAGCGACCCCGGAGGGGGCCTTTACAATGAGCAGTTCTTC. The full variable domain, completed using reference TRBV11-1 and TRBJ2-1, is EAEVAQSPRYKITEKSQAVAFWCDPISGHATLYWYRQILGQGPELLVQFQDESVVDDSQLPKDRFSAERLKGVDSTLKIQPAELGDSAMYLCASSDPGGGLYNEQFFGPGTRLTVL.

Sample share makes this clone medium-sized. J is TRBJ1-5 and V is TRBV10-2; 8 nucleotides match TRBD1. V shed 8 bases and J 2 bases; nucleotides not matched to a gene: 5. Germline CDR1 reads WSHSY; CDR2 reads SAAADI. The CDR3 totals 14 residues. The DNA of the CDR3 is TGCGCCAGCCGTAGGGGACAGGGCAATCAGCCCCAGCATTTT. Translating gives CASRRGQGNQPQHF.

The chain is built from TRBV6-5 and TRBJ1-5; D possibly corresponds to TRBD1 (6 bases). CDR3 length equals 15 residues. V was trimmed by 5 bases and J by 7 bases, leaving 18 bases between them. Germline V gene lookup returns CDR1 MNHEY and CDR2 SVGAGI. CDR3 amino acids: CASSTRLTGGQPQHF. The CDR3 DNA reads TGTGCCAGCAGTACCCGCTTGACGGGGGGCCAGCCCCAGCATTTT.

The V and J genes are TRBV6-5 and TRBJ1-1, with D unresolved. The CDR3 consists of 13 residues. Germline loops: CDR1 MNHEY, CDR2 SVGAGI. Trimming removed 2 bases at V and 8 bases at J, with 12 bases between. As DNA, the CDR3 is TGTGCCAGCAGTTACGATATAGGGCTCGAAGCTTTCTTT. Translated: CASSYDIGLEAFF.